This paragraph reports one T cell receptor beta chain. These data originate in a study of cytomegalovirus exposure and HLA in healthy donors. As for the study in general: Approximately 180 million T cells yielded 100 million to 130 million unique TCR beta sequences, as an earlier analysis found.

Primers: 60 Vbeta forward and 13 Jbeta reverse. Method: immunoSEQ multiplex PCR; TCRdb's copy keeps in-frame clones and lacks some. The sample carries some 170,000 clones, 70% to 90% recorded once. The sequencing sample was made of PBMCs. This sequence was found in a woman aged 18 to 35 in good health and CMV-seronegative.

CDR3 loop: CASGLSDSPYNEQFF. The CDR3 DNA follows: TGTGCCAGCGGCCTATCAGACAGCCCCTACAATGAGCAGTTCTTC. This chain links TRBV9 with TRBJ2-1; weak D call: TRBD1 (5 bases). The CDR3 loop spans 15 amino acids. Trimming stripped 7 bases from V and 2 bases from J, with 16 bases between. The V gene's germline CDR1 is SGDLS and CDR2 YYNGEE.